The 13 T cell receptor beta chains below were found in one sample sequenced in a study of read filtering for tumor transcriptome and immune sequencing. The library was built from about 0.4 ug RNA with molecular barcoded adaptors for alpha/delta and beta/gamma chains. TCRdb redid the calling of the reads with MiXCR, one entry per CDR3 protein. The sample has about 5,500 distinct CDR3 sequences, over 20% seen once. The sample taken for sequencing was a population of CD138-negative cells sorted from bone marrow. The receptors were sampled from a donor at least 40 years old with multiple myeloma.

Of note for this clonotype: Lacking the conserved final phenylalanine or tryptophan, this CDR3 likely reflects a read error. The DNA is omitted, as the CDR3 cannot be located on it reliably, and the CDR3 follows TCRdb's listing. Here the CDR3 reads CASSEGVAKNIQHL. The rearrangement uses TRBV6-1 and TRBJ2-4. From germline, CDR1 is MNHNS and CDR2 SASEGT. Including both end residues, the CDR3 is 14 amino acids long.

This clonotype is categorized as medium-sized. The chain has TRBV29-1 and TRBJ2-3; D is ambiguous. This CDR3 contains 11 residues. Germline V gives CDR1 SQVTM, CDR2 ANQGSEA. The germline V and J ends were trimmed by 7 bases and 3 bases, with 8 bases remaining between them. CDR3 residues: CSGSTTDTQYF. CDR3 DNA: TGCAGCGGCAGTACTACAGATACGCAGTATTTT.

In its sample, this clonotype ranks as medium-sized. The genes are TRBV6-5 and TRBJ1-6; 10 bases agree with TRBD1. This CDR3 comprises 17 residues. Germline-derived CDR1 and CDR2 are MNHEY and SVGAGI. Trimming at V came to 6 bases and at J to 9 bases, leaving 14 bases not matched to a gene. DNA of the CDR3: TGTGCCAGCAGGACGCCCCGGGACAGGGGTTCGAGTTCACCCCTCCACTTT. Protein: CASRTPRDRGSSSPLHF.

Notes on this clonotype: The germline gene is not matched at one end of the junction; a read error may be the cause. CDR3 loop: CACSQLGTDTQYF. Written as DNA, the CDR3 is TGTGCCTGCAGCCAATTAGGGACAGATACGCAGTATTTT. The V call is TRBV4-2, the J call TRBJ2-3; D not certain. This CDR3 comprises 13 residues. Germline CDR1 is LGHNA and CDR2 is YNFKEQ.

As concerns this clonotype: Given a far larger clone just one base away, this is likely a sequencing read error. The chain uses TRBV4-1 and TRBJ2-1, with TRBD2 identical over 8 bases. CDR3 length equals 19 residues. Germline V gene lookup returns CDR1 MGHRA and CDR2 YSYEKL. CDR3 in DNA: TGTGCCAGCAGCCAAGCCTCCCCAATCGCGGGACTAGTGCTCAATGAGCAGTTCTTC. Its protein is CASSQASPIAGLVLNEQFF.

This chain uses TRBV9 with TRBJ2-3, with D possibly TRBD1 on 6 matching bases. This CDR3 is built from 17 residues. The germline V gene encodes CDR1 SGDLS and CDR2 YYNGEE. V was trimmed by 4 bases and J by 2 bases, leaving 20 bases between them. The CDR3 region is CASSPRGGLPATDTQYF. The DNA for the CDR3 is TGTGCCAGCAGCCCCAGAGGGGGTCTCCCCGCCACAGATACGCAGTATTTT.

In its sample, this clonotype is medium-sized. The chain carries TRBV12-3 or TRBV12-4 and TRBJ2-1; TRBD1 matches 10 bases. With V trimmed by 1 base and J by 7 bases, 4 bases remained unmatched. The CDR3 is 15 amino acids. CDR3 protein: CASSLGQGAKNEQFF. Written as DNA, the CDR3 is TGTGCCAGCAGTTTAGGACAGGGGGCTAAGAATGAGCAGTTCTTC.

Many counts were recorded for this clonotype. The chain joins TRBV9 to TRBJ2-7; D gene uncertain. This CDR3 region has 13 residues. V was trimmed by 0 bases and J by 5 bases, leaving 9 bases between them. Germline V gene sequence: CDR1 SGDLS, CDR2 YYNGEE. The CDR3 sequence: CASSVVGNDEQYF. CDR3 coding DNA: TGTGCCAGCAGCGTAGTAGGGAACGACGAGCAGTACTTC.

The chain links TRBV28 to TRBJ2-4; TRBD1 aligns across 8 bases. The CDR3 length is 14 residues. V lost 4 bases and J lost 8; bases outside the gene matches: 7. Germline CDR1 is MDHEN and CDR2 is SYDVKM. CDR3 loop: CASSSVRGLDIQYF. The CDR3 DNA reads as TGTGCCAGCAGTTCCGTCAGGGGGCTGGACATTCAGTACTTC.

Sample share makes this clonotype medium-sized. The V gene is TRBV11-2, the J gene TRBJ1-1; no clear D gene. The ends were cut back, 3 bases at V and 1 base at J, with 6 bases in the middle. There are 13 residues in the CDR3. Looked up from germline, CDR1 is SGHAT and CDR2 is FQNNGV. The CDR3 bases are TGTGCCAGCAGCTTTCAAGGGAACACTGAAGCTTTCTTT. Residues: CASSFQGNTEAFF.

In its sample, this clonotype ranks as medium-sized. The chain uses TRBV12-3 or TRBV12-4 and TRBJ1-5; the D is unclear. V was pared by 7 bases and J by 6 bases, with 19 bases between. The CDR3 has 15 amino acids. CDR3 residues: CASTFSMASGQPQHF. DNA of the CDR3: TGTGCCAGCACCTTCAGCATGGCCTCGGGTCAGCCCCAGCATTTT.

This clonotype was seen repeatedly, ten times or more. Here the CDR3 DNA reads TGTGCCAGCCTCAGGGGCGGAGGTCAGCCCCAGCATTTT. The encoded protein is CASLRGGGQPQHF. The chain is built from TRBV6-2 or TRBV6-3 and TRBJ1-5, with D possibly TRBD1 on 6 matching bases. Germline CDR1 MNHEY, CDR2 SVGEGT. V was pared by 8 bases and J by 6 bases, with 14 bases between. There are 13 residues in the CDR3.

Concerning this clonotype itself: A single base is all that separates this from a far larger clone, so a read error is likely. The V call is TRBV5-1, the J call TRBJ2-3, with 12 bases fitting TRBD1. This CDR3 is 18 amino acids long. Germline V gene data show CDR1 as SGHRS and CDR2 as YFSETQ. The CDR3 loop reads CASSSLRDRGRNTDTQYF. CDR3 DNA sequence: TGTGCCAGCAGCTCGCTGAGGGACAGGGGGCGGAACACAGATACGCAGTATTTT.